The rows below give T cell receptor beta chains drawn from one sample of a study of siplizumab effects on memory and regulatory T cells. Sequencing was performed with immunoSEQ multiplex PCR; in TCRdb, only in-frame clones are kept and a portion is missing. Of about 50,000 clones detected, roughly 90% appear once; the ten largest clones hold 0.35%. Sequenced sample: naive CD8+ T cells sorted from blood. The receptors were sampled from a human donor in good health. Each CDR3 is given with its conserved first and last residue. Fields, in order: D gene, clone size, V gene, J gene, CDR3 protein, CDR3 DNA. D genes are given only for firm matches. Clone size is not always given. Where it is, it says once, few, many or a class for expanded clones.

d_gene: NA; abundance: NA; v_gene: TRBV7-9; j_gene: TRBJ2-3; CDR3aa: CASSLALGATDTQYF; CDR3nt: TGTGCCAGCAGCTTAGCCCTTGGTGCAACAGATACGCAGTATTTT
d_gene: TRBD1; abundance: NA; v_gene: TRBV5-4; j_gene: TRBJ2-5; CDR3aa: CASSLARGPVLQETQYF; CDR3nt: TGTGCCAGCAGCTTGGCCAGGGGGCCTGTACTACAAGAGACCCAGTACTTC
d_gene: NA; abundance: NA; v_gene: TRBV27; j_gene: TRBJ1-1; CDR3aa: CASRRDTDTEAFF; CDR3nt: TGTGCCAGCAGGAGGGACACAGACACTGAAGCTTTCTTT
d_gene: NA; abundance: few; v_gene: TRBV4-1; j_gene: TRBJ1-2; CDR3aa: CASSPIGTETYGYTF; CDR3nt: TGCGCCAGCAGCCCGATCGGGACGGAGACCTATGGCTACACCTTC
d_gene: TRBD2; abundance: NA; v_gene: TRBV25-1; j_gene: TRBJ2-1; CDR3aa: CASETPGTRVQFF; CDR3nt: TGTGCCAGCGAGACTCCCGGGACTAGGGTGCAGTTCTTC
d_gene: NA; abundance: NA; v_gene: TRBV5-7; j_gene: TRBJ1-1; CDR3aa: CASSFGAMNTEAFF; CDR3nt: TGTGCCAGCAGCTTTGGAGCTATGAACACTGAAGCTTTCTTT
d_gene: NA; abundance: NA; v_gene: TRBV27; j_gene: TRBJ1-2; CDR3aa: CASSFGGQGGYTF; CDR3nt: TGTGCCAGCAGTTTTGGGGGGCAGGGTGGCTACACCTTC
d_gene: TRBD1; abundance: NA; v_gene: TRBV19; j_gene: TRBJ1-4; CDR3aa: CASSVRGINEKLFF; CDR3nt: TGTGCCAGTAGTGTCAGGGGGATTAATGAAAAACTGTTTTTT
d_gene: TRBD2; abundance: NA; v_gene: TRBV25-1; j_gene: TRBJ2-3; CDR3aa: CASTLRGGSDTQYF; CDR3nt: TGTGCCAGCACTTTACGGGGGGGCAGTGATACGCAGTATTTT
d_gene: NA; abundance: once; v_gene: TRBV5-1; j_gene: TRBJ2-7; CDR3aa: CASSPSRTSYEQYF; CDR3nt: TGCGCCAGCAGCCCTAGTAGGACCTCCTACGAGCAGTACTTC
d_gene: NA; abundance: NA; v_gene: TRBV4-1; j_gene: TRBJ2-2; CDR3aa: CASSQRGTGELFF; CDR3nt: TGCGCCAGCAGCCAACGGGGGACCGGGGAGCTGTTTTTT
d_gene: NA; abundance: NA; v_gene: TRBV7-9; j_gene: TRBJ1-5; CDR3aa: CASSNGTSYQPQHF; CDR3nt: TGTGCCAGCAGCAACGGGACTTCTTATCAGCCCCAGCATTTT
d_gene: NA; abundance: NA; v_gene: TRBV6-4; j_gene: TRBJ2-5; CDR3aa: CASRLGSQETQYF; CDR3nt: TGTGCCAGCAGACTAGGATCCCAAGAGACCCAGTACTTC
d_gene: NA; abundance: NA; v_gene: TRBV10-2; j_gene: TRBJ1-5; CDR3aa: CASSDGGHPVGNQPQHF; CDR3nt: TGCGCCAGCAGTGACGGGGGACACCCGGTGGGCAATCAGCCCCAGCATTTT
d_gene: NA; abundance: NA; v_gene: TRBV4-2; j_gene: TRBJ1-2; CDR3aa: CASSQSAGSNYGYTF; CDR3nt: TGTGCCAGCAGCCAATCTGCCGGATCTAACTATGGCTACACCTTC
d_gene: TRBD2; abundance: NA; v_gene: TRBV7-8; j_gene: TRBJ2-7; CDR3aa: CASSSPLALTYEQYF; CDR3nt: TGTGCCAGCAGCTCACCACTAGCGCTAACCTACGAGCAGTACTTC
d_gene: TRBD2; abundance: NA; v_gene: TRBV7-2; j_gene: TRBJ2-3; CDR3aa: CASSYSAGGDTQYF; CDR3nt: TGTGCCAGCAGCTACTCAGCCGGGGGGGATACGCAGTATTTT
d_gene: TRBD1; abundance: few; v_gene: TRBV5-1; j_gene: TRBJ2-7; CDR3aa: CASSAPGQGIDEQYF; CDR3nt: TGCGCCAGCAGCGCACCGGGACAGGGGATTGACGAGCAGTACTTC
d_gene: NA; abundance: NA; v_gene: TRBV19; j_gene: TRBJ1-1; CDR3aa: CASSIGSRGVNTEAFF; CDR3nt: TGTGCCAGTAGTATCGGATCCAGGGGCGTGAACACTGAAGCTTTCTTT
d_gene: NA; abundance: NA; v_gene: TRBV2; j_gene: TRBJ2-7; CDR3aa: CASSVLQGSESSYEQYF; CDR3nt: TGTGCCAGCAGCGTATTACAGGGTTCAGAAAGCTCCTACGAGCAGTACTTC
d_gene: NA; abundance: NA; v_gene: TRBV6-4; j_gene: TRBJ2-7; CDR3aa: CASSDPGRTRYYEQYF; CDR3nt: TGTGCCAGCAGTGACCCCGGAAGGACAAGATACTACGAGCAGTACTTC
d_gene: NA; abundance: NA; v_gene: TRBV2; j_gene: TRBJ1-1; CDR3aa: CATLGGQDTEAFF; CDR3nt: TGTGCCACCTTAGGGGGGCAGGACACTGAAGCTTTCTTT
d_gene: NA; abundance: NA; v_gene: TRBV20-1; j_gene: TRBJ2-1; CDR3aa: CSAPRNEQFF; CDR3nt: TGCAGTGCACCCCGCAATGAGCAGTTCTTC
d_gene: NA; abundance: NA; v_gene: TRBV13; j_gene: TRBJ1-2; CDR3aa: CASSSGGHKSYGYTF; CDR3nt: TGTGCCAGCAGTTCCGGGGGCCACAAAAGCTATGGCTACACCTTC
d_gene: TRBD2; abundance: NA; v_gene: TRBV14; j_gene: TRBJ2-7; CDR3aa: CASSQGLAGFYEQYF; CDR3nt: TGTGCCAGCAGCCAAGGGCTAGCGGGTTTCTACGAGCAGTACTTC
d_gene: TRBD2; abundance: NA; v_gene: TRBV6-1; j_gene: TRBJ2-1; CDR3aa: CASSERGAYNEQFF; CDR3nt: TGTGCCAGCAGTGAACGGGGGGCCTACAATGAGCAGTTCTTC
d_gene: NA; abundance: NA; v_gene: TRBV30; j_gene: TRBJ1-5; CDR3aa: CAWSFHSGNQPQHF; CDR3nt: TGTGCCTGGAGTTTCCACAGTGGGAATCAGCCCCAGCATTTT
d_gene: TRBD1; abundance: NA; v_gene: TRBV15; j_gene: TRBJ2-1; CDR3aa: CATSRVIGTANNEQFF; CDR3nt: TGTGCCACCAGCAGAGTTATCGGGACAGCCAACAATGAGCAGTTCTTC
d_gene: NA; abundance: NA; v_gene: TRBV5-6; j_gene: TRBJ2-7; CDR3aa: CASSLAGQRYEQYF; CDR3nt: TGTGCCAGCAGCTTGGCCGGACAAAGATACGAGCAGTACTTC
d_gene: NA; abundance: NA; v_gene: TRBV19; j_gene: TRBJ2-1; CDR3aa: CASSIFQGNEQFF; CDR3nt: TGTGCCAGTAGTATCTTTCAGGGCAATGAGCAGTTCTTC
d_gene: NA; abundance: NA; v_gene: TRBV7-9; j_gene: TRBJ1-2; CDR3aa: CASSLPSSYGYTF; CDR3nt: TGTGCCAGCAGCTTACCGAGTAGCTATGGCTACACCTTC
d_gene: TRBD1; abundance: once; v_gene: TRBV2; j_gene: TRBJ1-5; CDR3aa: CASRATGGQPQHF; CDR3nt: TGTGCCAGCAGAGCTACAGGGGGACAGCCCCAGCATTTT
d_gene: TRBD1; abundance: few; v_gene: TRBV6-1; j_gene: TRBJ1-5; CDR3aa: CASSGTGGTDQPQHF; CDR3nt: TGTGCCAGCAGTGGAACAGGGGGGACGGATCAGCCCCAGCATTTT
d_gene: NA; abundance: NA; v_gene: TRBV6-5; j_gene: TRBJ1-1; CDR3aa: CASSPGGTEAFF; CDR3nt: TGTGCCAGCAGCCCGGGGGGCACTGAAGCTTTCTTT
d_gene: NA; abundance: NA; v_gene: TRBV19; j_gene: TRBJ1-1; CDR3aa: CASSTGFTEAFF; CDR3nt: TGTGCCAGTAGCACGGGGTTTACTGAAGCTTTCTTT
d_gene: NA; abundance: NA; v_gene: TRBV9; j_gene: TRBJ1-3; CDR3aa: CASSVARGSGNTIYF; CDR3nt: TGTGCCAGCAGCGTAGCTCGGGGTTCTGGAAACACCATATATTTT
d_gene: NA; abundance: NA; v_gene: TRBV7-9; j_gene: TRBJ1-1; CDR3aa: CASSLIQNTEAFF; CDR3nt: TGTGCCAGCAGCTTGATCCAAAACACTGAAGCTTTCTTT
d_gene: NA; abundance: NA; v_gene: TRBV6-5; j_gene: TRBJ1-1; CDR3aa: CASSYTPNTEAFF; CDR3nt: TGTGCCAGCAGTTACACCCCGAACACTGAAGCTTTCTTT
d_gene: NA; abundance: NA; v_gene: TRBV7-9; j_gene: TRBJ2-5; CDR3aa: CASSPSPTAQETQYF; CDR3nt: TGTGCCAGCAGCCCCTCCCCGACAGCCCAAGAGACCCAGTACTTC
d_gene: TRBD2; abundance: NA; v_gene: TRBV27; j_gene: TRBJ2-1; CDR3aa: CASSSSTGLAGAGNEQFF; CDR3nt: TGTGCCAGCAGTTCGTCGACGGGACTAGCGGGAGCGGGCAATGAGCAGTTCTTC
d_gene: NA; abundance: NA; v_gene: TRBV7-9; j_gene: TRBJ1-2; CDR3aa: CASSLGTWGYGYTF; CDR3nt: TGTGCCAGCAGCTTAGGCACATGGGGTTATGGCTACACCTTC
d_gene: NA; abundance: NA; v_gene: TRBV30; j_gene: TRBJ2-1; CDR3aa: CAWTPLSHNEQFF; CDR3nt: TGTGCCTGGACTCCCCTATCCCACAATGAGCAGTTCTTC
d_gene: NA; abundance: NA; v_gene: TRBV28; j_gene: TRBJ1-3; CDR3aa: CASSLTQGQPIYF; CDR3nt: TGTGCCAGCAGTCTGACCCAGGGGCAGCCGATATATTTT
d_gene: TRBD1; abundance: NA; v_gene: TRBV6-5; j_gene: TRBJ1-5; CDR3aa: CASSSTGYQPQHF; CDR3nt: TGTGCCAGCAGTTCGACAGGGTATCAGCCCCAGCATTTT
d_gene: TRBD2; abundance: NA; v_gene: TRBV27; j_gene: TRBJ2-5; CDR3aa: CASAGLAEETQYF; CDR3nt: TGTGCCAGCGCCGGACTAGCGGAAGAGACCCAGTACTTC
d_gene: NA; abundance: few; v_gene: TRBV19; j_gene: TRBJ1-5; CDR3aa: CATSQGQPQHF; CDR3nt: TGTGCCACGTCGCAGGGTCAGCCCCAGCATTTT
d_gene: NA; abundance: NA; v_gene: TRBV11-3; j_gene: TRBJ1-1; CDR3aa: CASSLKGVGTEAFF; CDR3nt: TGTGCCAGCAGCTTAAAGGGGGTTGGTACTGAAGCTTTCTTT